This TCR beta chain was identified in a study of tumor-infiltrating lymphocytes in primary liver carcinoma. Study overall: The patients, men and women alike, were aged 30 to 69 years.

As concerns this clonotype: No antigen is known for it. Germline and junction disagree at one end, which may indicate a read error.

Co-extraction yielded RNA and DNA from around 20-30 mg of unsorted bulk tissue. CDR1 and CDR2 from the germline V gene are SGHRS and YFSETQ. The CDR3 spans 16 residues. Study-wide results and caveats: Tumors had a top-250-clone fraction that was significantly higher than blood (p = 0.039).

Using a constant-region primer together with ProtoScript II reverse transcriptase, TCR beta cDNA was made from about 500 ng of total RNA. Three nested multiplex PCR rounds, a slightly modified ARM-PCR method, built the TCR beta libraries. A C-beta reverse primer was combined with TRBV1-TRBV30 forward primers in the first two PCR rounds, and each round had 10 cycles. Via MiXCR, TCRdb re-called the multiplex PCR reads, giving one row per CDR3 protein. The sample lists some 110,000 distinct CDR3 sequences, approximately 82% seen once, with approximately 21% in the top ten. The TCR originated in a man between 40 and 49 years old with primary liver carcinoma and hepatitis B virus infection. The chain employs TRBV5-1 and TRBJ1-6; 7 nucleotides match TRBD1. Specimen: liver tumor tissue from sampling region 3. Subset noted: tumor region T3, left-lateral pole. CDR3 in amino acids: CTSSHSLTGHNSPLHF. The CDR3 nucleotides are TGCACCAGCAGCCACAGCCTGACAGGGCATAATTCACCCCTCCACTTT.